The T cell receptor beta chain under discussion was sequenced for a study of OX40 agonist ivuxolimab in advanced cancers. Study-wide background: Of mixed ages from roughly 23 to 85 and averaging 60 years, the group was more than 65% male.

General study points: The average count of expanded clones was higher among CD8+ T cells than among CD4+.

The repertoire was sequenced with immunoSEQ multiplex PCR; TCRdb's copy has only in-frame clones and lacks some. The sample comprises about 41,000 clones, around 87% of which are singletons, and 3.6% rests with the top ten. In the case of this clone: What it recognizes is unknown.

The V gene's germline CDR1 is SGHNT and CDR2 YYREEE (reference sequence). The CDR3 is 14 residues long. Trimming took 0 bases from V and 14 from J, leaving 17 bases between them. This specimen was CD4+ or CD8+ T cells sorted from blood, taken in a trial of the OX40 agonist ivuxolimab. The sequence was collected from an adult with an advanced solid tumor such as melanoma, head and neck, liver or kidney cancer. This chain links TRBV5-4 with TRBJ1-4; D not certain. CDR3: CASSLDADGLLLFF. Here the CDR3 DNA reads TGTGCCAGCAGCTTGGATGCGGACGGTCTTCTTCTGTTTTTT.